Each of the 29 T cell receptor beta chains below was sequenced from the same sample in a study of blood T cell repertoires in COVID-19. Clones were sequenced by immunoSEQ multiplex PCR, and TCRdb holds only the in-frame ones, with some missing. This table has under 300,000 clones, about 82% appearing once. Material for sequencing was peripheral blood. Receptors were obtained from an elderly man with acute or convalescent COVID-19.

V usage is TRBV28 and J usage is TRBJ1-2; the match to TRBD1 covers 10 bases. V lost 5 bases, J lost 8 bases, and 11 bases stayed unmatched. Germline V gene data show CDR1 as MDHEN and CDR2 as SYDVKM. The CDR3 contains 15 residues. The CDR3 bases are TGTGCCAGCAGTCTTACTTCCGGGACAGGGGAAGGCTACACCTTC. Translating it yields CASSLTSGTGEGYTF.

A single count supports this clone. The gene calls are TRBV7-9 and TRBJ1-2; TRBD1 aligns across 9 bases. V lost 8 bases to trimming and J lost 6 bases; unmatched junction nucleotides: 7. Germline V lookup: CDR1 SEHNR, CDR2 FQNEAQ (reference sequence). The CDR3 is 13 amino acids. The DNA of the CDR3 is TGTGCCAGCTTGGGGACAGGGAATCATGGCTACACCTTC. This codes for CASLGTGNHGYTF.

This clone showed up just a few times. The rearrangement links TRBV4-1 to TRBJ2-2; TRBD1 aligns across 8 bases. V shed 4 bases, J shed 0 bases, and the junction held 4 bases outside the gene matches. CDR3 size: 16 residues. Germline CDR1 is MGHRA and CDR2 is YSYEKL. For the CDR3, the DNA is TGCGCCAGCAGCCCAAGGGACAGGTCGAACACCGGGGAGCTGTTTTTT. It encodes CASSPRDRSNTGELFF.

This chain joins TRBV5-1 and TRBJ2-1, with 8 bases that match TRBD2. CDR1 and CDR2 from the germline V gene are SGHRS and YFSETQ. The CDR3 covers 15 residues. V trimming: 3 bases; J trimming: 2 bases; junction bases outside the gene matches: 4. The CDR3 sequence is CASSSPGGTYNEQFF. CDR3 coding DNA: TGCGCCAGCAGCTCCCCGGGGGGGACCTACAATGAGCAGTTCTTC.

About this clone itself: The sample carries other DNA sequences with the same CDR3. The chain employs TRBV18 and TRBJ2-7; TRBD1 agrees at 7 bases. The CDR3 has 14 amino acids. CDR1 is KGHSH, CDR2 LQKENI, per germline. With 2 bases clipped from V and 2 bases from J, the junction kept 3 bases outside the gene matches. The CDR3 DNA is TGTGCCAGCTCACCAAGCCAGGGGGCCTACGAGCAGTACTTC. Its protein is CASSPSQGAYEQYF.

The gene calls are TRBV5-1 and TRBJ2-2; 14 bases agree with TRBD2. The length of the CDR3 is 18 residues. Germline V gene sequence: CDR1 SGHRS, CDR2 YFSETQ. With 4 bases clipped from V and 5 bases from J, the junction kept 10 bases outside the gene matches. CDR3 in amino acids: CASSLLGLAGAGTGELFF. CDR3 DNA: TGCGCCAGCAGCCTGCTGGGACTAGCGGGAGCAGGGACCGGGGAGCTGTTTTTT.

The CDR3 spells CASSSMARVTSTDTQYF. Here the CDR3 DNA reads TGTGCCAGCAGTTCAATGGCGAGGGTAACTAGCACAGATACGCAGTATTTT. This chain uses TRBV28 with TRBJ2-3, with D possibly being TRBD2 (5 bases). V was clipped by 4 bases and J by 0 bases, with 17 bases between them. The CDR3 totals 17 residues. Germline V gene data show CDR1 as MDHEN and CDR2 as SYDVKM. Variable domain in full (rest from reference TRBV28 and TRBJ2-3): DVKVTQSSRYLVKRTGEKVFLECVQDMDHENMFWYRQDPGLGLRLIYFSYDVKMKEKGDIPEGYSVSREKKERFSLILESASTNQTSMYLCASSSMARVTSTDTQYFGPGTRLTVL.

The chain couples TRBV12-3 or TRBV12-4 to TRBJ2-1, with D possibly TRBD1 on 6 matching bases. This CDR3 contains 13 residues. Trimming removed 1 base from V and 11 bases from J, with 12 bases in between. CDR3 sequence reads: CASSLDARGKQFF. Written as DNA, the CDR3 is TGTGCCAGCAGTTTAGATGCGAGGGGGAAGCAGTTCTTC.

This clone was seen more than once but under ten times. V is TRBV5-1 and J is TRBJ2-2, with D perhaps matching TRBD2 (6 bases). In germline, CDR1 is SGHRS, CDR2 YFSETQ. The CDR3 consists of 15 residues. Trimming removed 5 bases at V and 6 bases at J, with 17 bases between. The CDR3, as DNA: TGCGCCAGCAGGGTCTCGGGGGATATGGCCGGGGAGCTGTTTTTT. As protein: CASRVSGDMAGELFF.

The V and J genes are TRBV27 and TRBJ2-6; 7 positions agree with TRBD2. CDR3 size: 18 residues. V trimming: 4 bases; J trimming: 0 bases; junction bases outside the gene matches: 9. The germline V gene encodes CDR1 MNHEY and CDR2 SMNVEV (reference sequence). The CDR3: CASSSREASHSGANVLTF. CDR3 nucleotide sequence: TGTGCCAGCAGTTCCCGGGAGGCATCACACTCTGGGGCCAACGTCCTGACTTTC.

This chain's CDR3 is CASSFAGENQPQHF. The CDR3, as DNA: TGTGCCAGCAGTTTTGCAGGGGAGAATCAGCCCCAGCATTTT. This chain links TRBV27 with TRBJ1-5, with D possibly matching TRBD1 (6 bases). Per germline, CDR1 MNHEY and CDR2 SMNVEV (reference sequence). This CDR3 is 14 amino acids long. V was shortened by 3 bases and J by 4 bases, with 10 bases between the two germline ends.

The chain joins TRBV11-2 to TRBJ1-5; the D gene is possibly TRBD1 (5 bases). The germline V and J ends were trimmed by 0 bases and 9 bases, with 12 bases remaining between them. This CDR3 region has 14 residues. Germline loops: CDR1 SGHAT, CDR2 FQNNGV. The CDR3 is CASSLEGGVGPQHF. Written as DNA, the CDR3 is TGTGCCAGCAGCTTAGAGGGGGGGGTAGGGCCCCAGCATTTT.

J is TRBJ1-5 and V is TRBV6-4; 7 positions match TRBD1. V trimming: 9 bases; J trimming: 2 bases; junction bases outside the gene matches: 7. Germline CDR1 reads MRHNA; CDR2 reads SNTAGT. This CDR3 region has 14 residues. The CDR3 protein is CASGQAAGNQPQHF. The CDR3 DNA follows: TGTGCCAGTGGACAGGCTGCGGGCAATCAGCCCCAGCATTTT.

The J gene is TRBJ1-2, the V gene TRBV9, with TRBD1 identical over 9 bases. The ends lost 0 bases at V and 7 bases at J; junction bases unmatched: 7. Germline CDR1 is SGDLS and CDR2 is YYNGEE. The CDR3 contains 15 residues. The CDR3 protein is CASSVGTGGLGGYTF. The CDR3 DNA reads TGTGCCAGCAGCGTAGGTACAGGGGGCCTGGGTGGCTACACCTTC.

This chain connects TRBV15 to TRBJ1-1; 7 nucleotides align to TRBD1. Per the germline V gene, CDR1 is LNHNV and CDR2 is YYDKDF (reference sequence). V was clipped by 4 bases and J by 7 bases; unmatched bases: 6. The CDR3 has 13 residues. The CDR3 region is CATSTQQGLEAFF. CDR3 bases: TGTGCCACCAGCACCCAACAGGGGCTTGAAGCTTTCTTT.

This chain uses TRBV27 with TRBJ2-1, with D perhaps TRBD2 (5 bases). The V and J ends lost 4 bases and 7 bases respectively, with 20 bases between them. Germline V gene sequence: CDR1 MNHEY, CDR2 SMNVEV (reference sequence). The CDR3 has 16 amino acids. The DNA for the CDR3 is TGTGCCAGCAGTTCTCACTCCAGGAGAGGGCGGAATGAGCAGTTCTTC. This encodes CASSSHSRRGRNEQFF.

This clone has more than one count but fewer than ten. V gene TRBV5-1 combines with J gene TRBJ1-2; D ambiguous. With 0 bases removed from V and 6 bases from J, the gap between germline ends came to 9 bases. Germline values: CDR1 SGHRS, CDR2 YFSETQ. The CDR3 contains 13 residues. CDR3 DNA sequence: TGCGCCAGCAGCTTGGCACCCGGAGATGGCTACACCTTC. It is translated as CASSLAPGDGYTF.

This clone was seen a few times. V gene TRBV16 combines with J gene TRBJ1-2; TRBD1 aligns across 7 bases. CDR3 length: 14 residues. V shed 4 bases and J 8 bases; nucleotides not matched to a gene: 10. Germline V gene sequence: CDR1 KGHSY, CDR2 FQNENV. The CDR3 spells CASSPPPTGNGYTF. CDR3 nucleotide sequence: TGTGCCAGCAGCCCTCCCCCGACAGGGAACGGCTACACCTTC.

The V and J genes are TRBV5-1 and TRBJ2-5; no clear D gene. This CDR3 has 13 residues. CDR1 and CDR2 from the germline V gene are SGHRS and YFSETQ. Trimming removed 0 bases from V and 5 bases from J, with 8 bases in between. The CDR3 nucleotides read TGCGCCAGCAGCTTGGTTGAGAGGGAGACCCAGTACTTC. This encodes CASSLVERETQYF.

The V and J genes are TRBV3-1 (or the pseudogene TRBV3-2) and TRBJ1-1, with D uncertain. This CDR3 contains 12 residues. V dropped 1 base and J dropped 3 bases, with 3 bases sitting between them. From germline, CDR1 is LGHDT and CDR2 YNNKEL (reference sequence). The CDR3 DNA reads as TGTGCCAGCAGCCAAGTAGACACTGAAGCTTTCTTT. Translated: CASSQVDTEAFF.

The table lists this clone with a count of one. This chain uses TRBV5-1 with TRBJ1-3; D remains unclear. The CDR3 runs 15 residues. The germline V and J ends were trimmed by 4 bases and 0 bases, with 11 bases remaining between them. Germline V gene lookup returns CDR1 SGHRS and CDR2 YFSETQ. CDR3 protein: CASSLDFSSGNTIYF. The CDR3 DNA is TGCGCCAGCAGCCTGGACTTTTCCTCTGGAAACACCATATATTTT.

The chain carries TRBV28 and TRBJ1-1; unclear D gene. Trimming removed 4 bases at V and 0 bases at J, with 15 bases between. This CDR3 spans 16 amino acids. The germline CDR1 and CDR2 sequences are MDHEN and SYDVKM. Here the CDR3 DNA reads TGTGCCAGCAGTTCTCTGCCACCGGGGATGAACACTGAAGCTTTCTTT. Its translation is CASSSLPPGMNTEAFF.

This sequence joins TRBV6-5 and TRBJ2-2; 9 positions match TRBD2. There are 15 residues in the CDR3. Trimming at V came to 8 bases and at J to 6 bases, leaving 10 bases not matched to a gene. Germline CDR1 is MNHEY and CDR2 is SVGAGI. The CDR3 sequence is CASSRSGRRSGELFF. The CDR3 nucleotides are TGTGCCAGCTCTCGGAGCGGGAGGCGGTCCGGGGAGCTGTTTTTT.

The chain couples TRBV7-2 to TRBJ2-2; 13 bases agree with TRBD2. In germline, CDR1 is SGHTA, CDR2 FQGNSA. J lost 6 bases, V lost 4 bases, and 8 bases had no gene match. The CDR3 covers 17 residues. The CDR3 coding sequence is TGTGCCAGCAGCTCCAGCACTAGCGGGGGGGCGGCCGGGGAGCTGTTTTTT. It encodes CASSSSTSGGAAGELFF.

This clone was observed once. Here the CDR3 DNA reads TGTGCCGTTAGCGGGGTCCAAGAGACCCAGTACTTC. Its protein is CAVSGVQETQYF. This chain connects TRBV24-1 to TRBJ2-5; 8 bases align to TRBD2. The length of the CDR3 is 12 residues. The germline V gene has CDR1 KGHDR and CDR2 SFDVKD. V dropped 12 bases and J dropped 1; count of bases not matched to a gene: 3.

This chain joins TRBV24-1 and TRBJ2-3; tentatively, D is TRBD2 (5 bases). Germline CDR1 and CDR2: KGHDR and SFDVKD. This CDR3 has 12 residues. The V and J ends lost 3 bases and 6 bases respectively, with 6 bases between them. DNA of the CDR3: TGTGCCACCAGTGATCGGAGGGATACGCAGTATTTT. Translating it yields CATSDRRDTQYF.

The chain carries TRBV9 and TRBJ1-1; 9 positions match TRBD1. The CDR3 has 14 residues. CDR1 and CDR2 from the germline V gene are SGDLS and YYNGEE. J was trimmed by 1 base and V by 4 bases; bases with no gene match: 2. The CDR3 DNA reads as TGTGCCAGCAGCACGGGACAGGGGAACACTGAAGCTTTCTTT. It yields the protein CASSTGQGNTEAFF.

CDR3 in DNA: TGTGCCAGCAGCTTAGCCTCCGGGACTATAGGGGAGCAGTTCTTC. Translation gives CASSLASGTIGEQFF. The chain couples TRBV7-8 to TRBJ2-1; 7 bases line up with TRBD2. The CDR3 runs 15 residues. V was clipped by 0 bases and J by 10 bases; unmatched bases: 9. In germline, CDR1 is SGHVS, CDR2 FQNEAQ.

The chain couples TRBV5-5 to TRBJ1-1, with 8 bases fitting TRBD1. The germline V gene encodes CDR1 SGHKS and CDR2 YYEKEE (reference sequence). This CDR3 spans 13 amino acids. V dropped 4 bases and J dropped 5; count of bases not matched to a gene: 4. The CDR3 here is CASSLDRDTEAFF. CDR3 DNA sequence: TGTGCCAGCAGCCTGGACAGGGATACTGAAGCTTTCTTT. Combining the CDR3 with reference TRBV5-5 and TRBJ1-1 gives the whole variable domain DAGVTQSPTHLIKTRGQQVTLRCSPISGHKSVSWYQQVLGQGPQFIFQYYEKEERGRGNFPDRFSARQFPNYSSELNVNALLLGDSALYLCASSLDRDTEAFFGQGTRLTVV.